The 3 T cell receptor beta chains presented below share a single source sample, sequenced in a study of T cells in Graves' hyperthyroidism and ophthalmopathy. The investigators amplified TCR beta CDR3 regions from RNA transcripts. The TCR CDR3 first-round RT-PCR relied on the HTBI primer set. TCRdb redid the calling of the multiplex PCR reads with MiXCR, one entry per CDR3 protein. The data show hundreds of thousands of distinct CDR3 sequences, about 15% seen once. Sequencing input: blood. The receptors shown here come from a man between 18 and 29 years old with Graves' ophthalmopathy.

This clonotype was detected ten times or more. The chain carries TRBV5-1 and TRBJ1-2; 7 positions match TRBD1. Trimming removed 0 bases from V and 7 bases from J; junction bases left unmatched: 12. Germline CDR1 and CDR2: SGHRS and YFSETQ. The CDR3 is made up of 16 amino acids. The CDR3 here is CASSLVFLGGAGGYTF. The DNA for the CDR3 is TGCGCCAGCAGCTTGGTTTTTCTAGGGGGCGCAGGTGGCTACACCTTC. The variable domain in full, with the rest retrieved from reference TRBV5-1 and TRBJ1-2, is KAGVTQTPRYLIKTRGQQVTLSCSPISGHRSVSWYQQTPGQGLQFLFEYFSETQRNKGNFPGRFSGRQFSNSRSEMNVSTLELGDSALYLCASSLVFLGGAGGYTFGSGTRLTVV.

This clonotype was seen repeatedly, ten times or more. The chain combines TRBV15 with TRBJ2-5; D gene ambiguous. This CDR3 region has 15 residues. V was trimmed by 0 bases and J by 4 bases, leaving 12 bases between them. From germline, CDR1 is LNHNV and CDR2 YYDKDF (reference sequence). CDR3 residues: CATSREARPGETQYF. The CDR3 bases are TGTGCCACCAGCAGAGAGGCGAGGCCGGGAGAGACCCAGTACTTC. Filled out from reference TRBV15 and TRBJ2-5, the complete variable domain reads DAMVIQNPRYQVTQFGKPVTLSCSQTLNHNVMYWYQQKSSQAPKLLFHYYDKDFNNEADTPDNFQSRRPNTSFCFLDIRSPGLGDTAMYLCATSREARPGETQYFGPGTRLLVL.

This sequence joins TRBV4-1 and TRBJ1-6; 10 bases align to TRBD1. CDR1 is MGHRA and CDR2 is YSYEKL in the germline V gene. This CDR3 has 17 residues. J lost 13 bases, V lost 0 bases, and 12 bases had no gene match. CDR3 sequence: CASSQDKWTGGDAPLHF. CDR3 bases: TGCGCCAGCAGCCAAGATAAGTGGACAGGGGGTGATGCGCCCCTCCACTTT.